A single T cell receptor beta chain is shown here with its context. Its antigen is still unknown. This may stem from a read error, because a much larger clone lies one nucleotide away. This CDR3 is 13 amino acids long. Germline CDR1 is KGHDR and CDR2 is SFDVKD. The sample comes from a study of T-cell memory formation after mild COVID-19. Study results and caveats: Clones shrinking from day 15 to 85 showed even CD4/CD8 mixes; later expanders tilted CD4+.

Constant-segment primers served in 5'RACE that generated TCR alpha and TCR beta cDNA libraries bearing sample barcodes and UMIs. TCRdb reanalysed the 5' RACE reads using MiXCR and keeps one entry per CDR3 protein. The data show hundreds of thousands of distinct CDR3 sequences, 15% to 20% seen once. This TCR was sampled from a man aged 18 to 30 who had mild COVID-19 (a few samples of this study predate the infection). Cell type and time point are not known. V and J are TRBV24-1 and TRBJ2-5; possible D gene TRBD2, 6 bases. What was sequenced was PBMCs or a T cell subset sorted from them (not recorded which). The CDR3 is CATSGGSGETKYF. The CDR3 nucleotides read TGTGCCACCAGTGGGGGTAGCGGAGAGACCAAGTACTTC.